Following are 14 T cell receptor beta chains from one sample sequenced in a study of CD8 T cells in Susac syndrome. After extraction with the RNeasy kit, 0.5 to 1 ug of the RNA was reverse transcribed using random hexamers. In TCRdb, the immunoSEQ multiplex PCR reads were re-called with MiXCR into one record per CDR3 protein. This table has some 180,000 distinct CDR3 sequences, roughly 90% appearing once. Input material: CD4+ T cells from PBMCs. The origin of the receptors is a human donor with Susac syndrome.

V is TRBV9 and J is TRBJ2-1; 11 nucleotides line up with TRBD2. Trimming took 3 bases from V and 10 from J; bases not matched to a gene: 6. Germline V gene lookup returns CDR1 SGDLS and CDR2 YYNGEE. The CDR3 has 14 amino acids. CDR3 region: CASSASGRYDEQFF. CDR3 in DNA: TGTGCCAGCAGCGCTAGCGGGAGGTACGACGAGCAGTTCTTC.

The CDR3 region has the DNA TGTGCCAGCAGCCCGGCCCCTAAACTCCGTGGTTACTTC. As protein: CASSPAPKLRGYF. V gene TRBV7-6 combines with J gene TRBJ2-7; D remains unclear. The V and J ends lost 5 bases and 13 bases respectively, with 21 bases between them. The CDR3 loop spans 13 amino acids. From germline, CDR1 is SGHVS and CDR2 FNYEAQ.

This sequence joins TRBV4-1 and TRBJ1-4; the D gene is possibly TRBD1 (6 bases). The germline CDR1 and CDR2 sequences are MGHRA and YSYEKL. Trimming stripped 5 bases from V and 0 bases from J, with 13 bases between. The CDR3 is made up of 16 amino acids. The CDR3 DNA is TGCGCCAGCAGCTACAGGGTGAGTGCAACTAATGAAAAACTGTTTTTT. It translates to CASSYRVSATNEKLFF.

V and J are TRBV7-9 and TRBJ2-5; the D gene could be TRBD1 or TRBD2 (7 bases each). Between the trimmed V and J ends, which lost 4 bases and 7 bases, there was a span of 13 bases. Per the germline V gene, CDR1 is SEHNR and CDR2 is FQNEAQ (reference sequence). The CDR3 spans 13 residues. Here the CDR3 reads CASSSRGEGTQYF. CDR3 in DNA: TGTGCCAGCAGCTCCAGGGGGGAGGGGACCCAGTACTTC.

V usage is TRBV7-3 and J usage is TRBJ2-2, with D perhaps TRBD1 or TRBD2 (5 bases each). The V gene's germline CDR1 is SGHTA and CDR2 FQGTGA. This CDR3 contains 14 residues. Trimming removed 4 bases from V and 3 bases from J, with 9 bases in between. This CDR3 is CASSWDPYTGELFF. The CDR3 nucleotides read TGTGCCAGCAGCTGGGACCCGTACACCGGGGAGCTGTTTTTT.

This chain uses TRBV20-1 with TRBJ2-3; D is unclear. From germline, CDR1 is DFQATT and CDR2 SNEGSKA (reference sequence). This CDR3 is built from 15 residues. V lost 3 bases to trimming and J lost 0 bases, with 13 bases between them. Written as DNA, the CDR3 is TGCAGTGCTAGTGTCGACTCACTAAGCACAGATACGCAGTATTTT. This translates into CSASVDSLSTDTQYF.

This chain uses TRBV12-3 or TRBV12-4 with TRBJ1-1; no definite D call. The CDR3 covers 15 residues. V lost 4 bases and J lost 0, with 12 bases in between. CDR3 DNA: TGTGCCAGCAGTTACCACAATAAAATGAACACTGAAGCTTTCTTT. Protein: CASSYHNKMNTEAFF.

This clonotype has just one count. V gene TRBV6-5 combines with J gene TRBJ2-3; 9 bases fit TRBD2. Germline V CDR1 and CDR2: MNHEY, SVGAGI. The length of the CDR3 is 14 residues. Trimming at V came to 5 bases and at J to 5 bases, leaving 5 bases not matched to a gene. The CDR3 DNA is TGTGCCAGCAGTAGGGGACTAGCTTTAGATACGCAGTATTTT. Protein sequence: CASSRGLALDTQYF.

J is TRBJ1-1 and V is TRBV20-1, with 10 bases that match TRBD1. The CDR3 contains 14 residues. V was pared by 3 bases and J by 8 bases, with 9 bases of the junction left unmatched. Germline CDR1 and CDR2: DFQATT and SNEGSKA (reference sequence). CDR3 amino acids: CSARVPGQGTEAFF. The CDR3 nucleotides read TGCAGTGCTAGGGTCCCGGGACAGGGGACCGAAGCTTTCTTT.

The J gene is TRBJ1-3, the V gene TRBV7-2; TRBD1 matches 7 bases. Germline V gene sequence: CDR1 SGHTA, CDR2 FQGNSA. There are 14 residues in the CDR3. V gave up 5 bases and J gave up 12 bases; unmatched junction bases: 13. The CDR3 loop is CASSLQGYGPGIYF. The CDR3 bases are TGTGCCAGCAGCCTACAGGGGTATGGCCCGGGCATATATTTT. The complete variable domain, with remaining parts taken from reference TRBV7-2 and TRBJ1-3, reads GAGVSQSPSNKVTEKGKDVELRCDPISGHTALYWYRQSLGQGLEFLIYFQGNSAPDKSGLPSDRFSAERTGGSVSTLTIQRTQQEDSAVYLCASSLQGYGPGIYFGEGSWLTVV.

V and J are TRBV18 and TRBJ2-2; 8 nucleotides agree with TRBD1. This CDR3 comprises 13 residues. Germline CDR1 and CDR2: KGHSH and LQKENI. V lost 10 bases, J lost 7 bases, and 8 bases stayed unmatched. The DNA for the CDR3 is TGTGCCACCGCAGACAGGGGCGGCGGGGAGCTGTTTTTT. Translating it yields CATADRGGGELFF.

The chain recombines TRBV7-7 with TRBJ2-5, with D tentatively TRBD1 (6 bases). CDR1 SSHAT and CDR2 FNYEAQ come from the germline V gene (reference sequence). The CDR3 loop spans 12 amino acids. The CDR3 DNA reads TGTGCTATCAACAGGGATTGGGAGACCCAGTACTTC. It codes for CAINRDWETQYF. Together with reference TRBV7-7 and TRBJ2-5, the CDR3 gives the full variable domain: GAGVSQSPRYKVTKRGQDVTLRCDPISSHATLYWYQQALGQGPEFLTYFNYEAQPDKSGLPSDRFSAERPEGSISTLTIQRTEQRDSAMYRCAINRDWETQYFGPGTRLLVL.

The rearrangement uses TRBV28 and TRBJ1-2, with TRBD1 matching over 12 bases. This CDR3 spans 15 amino acids. CDR1 is MDHEN, CDR2 SYDVKM, per germline. V trimming: 7 bases; J trimming: 4 bases; junction bases outside the gene matches: 7. CDR3 sequence: CASNSGQGAGYGYTF. Written as DNA, the CDR3 is TGTGCCAGCAACTCGGGACAGGGGGCAGGCTATGGCTACACCTTC.

CDR3 DNA: TGTGCCAGCTCAAATTTCATGACAGAGAACACTGAAGCTTTCTTT. Translating gives CASSNFMTENTEAFF. This chain uses TRBV18 with TRBJ1-1; TRBD1 is a possible D gene (5 bases). Germline CDR1 is KGHSH and CDR2 is LQKENI. Trimming took 5 bases from V and 1 from J, leaving 14 bases between them. This CDR3 comprises 15 residues.